This T cell receptor beta chain was sequenced during a study of blood T cell repertoires in COVID-19. Seattle patients were enrolled during active infection and followed longitudinally. In the authors' methods: Cell counts per sample came from amplifying reference gene primers. Sequencing used immunoSEQ multiplex PCR; TCRdb keeps in-frame clones, though not all of them. V, J and clone size reflect that table, while D and trimming were determined from the DNA. The sample carries nearly 350,000 clones, 75% to 90% recorded once. Germline V gene lookup returns CDR1 LGHDT and CDR2 YNNKEL (reference sequence). Losses at the gene ends were 4 bases for V and 6 bases for J; bases not matched to a gene: 8. The CDR3 sequence is 15 residues long.

The source of this sequence is a woman aged 50 to 65 with COVID-19, enrolled during active disease. The rearrangement joins TRBV3-1 (or the pseudogene TRBV3-2) to TRBJ1-2; TRBD1 aligns across 10 bases. Sequencing was performed on peripheral blood. Written as DNA, the CDR3 is TGTGCCAGCAGCCCTCGAGACAGGGGGCGAGATGGCTACACCTTC. Amino acids: CASSPRDRGRDGYTF.